Shown below are 10 T cell receptor beta chains from a single sample sequenced in a study of T cell repertoires in cytomegalovirus infection. TCRdb passed the reads through MiXCR, listing each CDR3 protein once. There are a few hundred thousand distinct CDR3 sequences in the sample; roughly 22% occur only once, and roughly 20% lies in the top ten. The material sequenced was CD8+ T cells from PBMCs. The receptors here all came from a human donor in good health (CMV status not recorded). Some clones in this sample may be carry-over from other donors' samples.

The gene calls are TRBV24-1 and TRBJ2-3; D call uncertain. V was cut by 4 bases and J by 0 bases, with 16 bases left in between. The CDR3 totals 17 residues. Germline V gene data show CDR1 as KGHDR and CDR2 as SFDVKD. CDR3 nucleotides: TGTGCCACCAGTGAAACCCGGGCCGAACTAAGCACAGATACGCAGTATTTT. Amino acid sequence: CATSETRAELSTDTQYF.

In its sample, this clonotype was seen many times. CDR3 sequence: CASNQGGWETQYF. The CDR3 DNA is TGTGCCAGCAACCAAGGGGGGTGGGAGACCCAGTACTTC. The chain recombines TRBV7-8 with TRBJ2-5; D may match TRBD1 or TRBD2 (6 bases each). The CDR3 has 13 residues. Trimming took off 7 bases at V and 5 bases at J, with 14 bases between the two ends. Germline CDR1 reads SGHVS; CDR2 reads FQNEAQ.

This clonotype was counted a few times. The chain employs TRBV7-2 and TRBJ2-7, with D possibly matching TRBD2 (5 bases). Germline V gene sequence: CDR1 SGHTA, CDR2 FQGNSA. V was pared by 3 bases and J by 7 bases, with 16 bases between. This CDR3 is built from 14 residues. The CDR3 sequence is CASSLDQTGMEQYF. CDR3 coding DNA: TGTGCCAGCAGCTTGGACCAGACGGGGATGGAGCAGTACTTC.

This clonotype was seen a few times. The chain recombines TRBV12-3 or TRBV12-4 with TRBJ1-4; D remains ambiguous. The CDR3 extends over 11 amino acids. V lost 8 bases and J lost 7, with 8 bases in between. CDR3 nucleotides: TGTGCCAGCTTCTTCGGTGAAAAACTGTTTTTT. Its translation is CASFFGEKLFF.

This clonotype has just a few counts. The chain links TRBV9 to TRBJ2-2; D is possibly TRBD2 (5 bases). From germline, CDR1 is SGDLS and CDR2 YYNGEE. The CDR3 has 17 residues. V lost 1 base to trimming and J lost 0 bases, with 13 bases between them. The chain's CDR3 is CASSVRGSAANTGELFF. Written as DNA, the CDR3 is TGTGCCAGCAGCGTACGGGGTTCCGCGGCGAACACCGGGGAGCTGTTTTTT.

A remark on this clonotype: This clone may be a read error of a much larger clone one base away. The rearrangement joins TRBV10-3 to TRBJ1-2; TRBD1 agrees at 9 bases. CDR3 length: 15 residues. The V gene's germline CDR1 is ENHRY and CDR2 SYGVKD. CDR3 sequence: CVISDWTGERDGYTF. The CDR3 DNA sequence: TGTGTCATCAGCGACTGGACAGGGGAACGGGATGGCTACACCTTC.

This clonotype appeared many times. The V call is TRBV27, the J call TRBJ2-7; D gene unclear. The CDR3 runs to 11 residues. Germline values: CDR1 MNHEY, CDR2 SMNVEV (reference sequence). With 8 bases removed from V and 0 bases from J, the gap between germline ends came to 5 bases. This chain's CDR3 is CASATSYEQYF. The CDR3 DNA reads as TGTGCCAGCGCGACCTCCTACGAGCAGTACTTC.

The rearrangement joins TRBV7-6 to TRBJ2-4; the D gene is possibly TRBD1 (5 bases). Trimming left V 1 base short and J 9 bases short, with 13 bases between. The CDR3 contains 14 residues. Germline V CDR1 and CDR2: SGHVS, FNYEAQ. The CDR3 DNA sequence: TGTGCCAGCAGCTTAGATGTAGGGGTGAGCATTCAGTACTTC. It translates to CASSLDVGVSIQYF.

This clonotype was recorded many times. The V gene is TRBV19, the J gene TRBJ2-7, with TRBD2 identical over 11 bases. The germline gives CDR1 LNHDA, CDR2 SQIVND (reference sequence). Trimming took 3 bases from V and 3 from J; bases not matched to a gene: 1. The CDR3 spans 14 residues. Here the CDR3 reads CASSMGLADYEQYF. CDR3 nucleotides: TGTGCCAGTAGTATGGGACTAGCGGACTACGAGCAGTACTTC.

This rearrangement joins TRBV28 to TRBJ2-3, with D tentatively TRBD2 (6 bases). This CDR3 contains 16 residues. In germline, CDR1 is MDHEN, CDR2 SYDVKM. V dropped 4 bases and J dropped 0 bases, with 14 bases sitting between them. The DNA for the CDR3 is TGTGCCAGCAGTTCTCCCCGGGGGTTCAGCACAGATACGCAGTATTTT. Amino acids: CASSSPRGFSTDTQYF.